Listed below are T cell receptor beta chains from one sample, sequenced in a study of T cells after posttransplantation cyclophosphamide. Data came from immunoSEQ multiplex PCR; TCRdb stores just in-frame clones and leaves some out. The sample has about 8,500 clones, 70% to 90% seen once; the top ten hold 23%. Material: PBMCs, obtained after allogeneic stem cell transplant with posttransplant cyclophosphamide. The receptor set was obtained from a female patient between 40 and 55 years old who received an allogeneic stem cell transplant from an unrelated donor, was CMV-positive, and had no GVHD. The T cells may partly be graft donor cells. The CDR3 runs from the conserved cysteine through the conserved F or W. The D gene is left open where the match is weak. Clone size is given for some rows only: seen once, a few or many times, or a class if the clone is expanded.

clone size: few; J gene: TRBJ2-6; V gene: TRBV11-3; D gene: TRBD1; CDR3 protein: CASSADRGSRAGANVLTF; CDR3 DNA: TGTGCCAGCAGCGCCGACAGGGGGAGTCGGGCTGGGGCCAACGTCCTGACTTTC
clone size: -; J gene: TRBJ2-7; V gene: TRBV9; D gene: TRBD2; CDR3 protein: CASSSGLAGGIYEQYF; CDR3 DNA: TGTGCCAGCAGCTCCGGACTAGCGGGGGGGATCTACGAGCAGTACTTC
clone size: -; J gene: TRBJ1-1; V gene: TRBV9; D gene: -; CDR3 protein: CASSVARQDTEAFF; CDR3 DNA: TGTGCCAGCAGCGTAGCGCGACAGGACACTGAAGCTTTCTTT
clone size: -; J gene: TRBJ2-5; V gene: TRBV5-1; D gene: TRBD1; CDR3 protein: CASSLATGGAETQYF; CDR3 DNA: TGCGCCAGCAGCTTGGCTACAGGGGGCGCAGAGACCCAGTACTTC
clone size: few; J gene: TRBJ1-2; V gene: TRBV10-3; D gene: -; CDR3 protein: CAISELQGLGGYTF; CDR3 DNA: TGTGCCATCAGTGAATTACAGGGTTTGGGTGGCTACACCTTC
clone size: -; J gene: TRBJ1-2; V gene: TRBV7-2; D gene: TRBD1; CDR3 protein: CASSLGQGPYGYTF; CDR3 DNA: TGTGCCAGCAGCCTCGGACAGGGCCCCTATGGCTACACCTTC
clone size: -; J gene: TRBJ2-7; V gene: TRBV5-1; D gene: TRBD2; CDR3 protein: CASSPTGGSIEQYF; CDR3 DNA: TGCGCCAGCAGCCCAACCGGGGGGTCGATCGAGCAGTACTTC
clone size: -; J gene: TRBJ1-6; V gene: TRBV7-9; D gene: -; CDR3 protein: CASSLGGTVGRNSPLHF; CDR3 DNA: TGTGCCAGCAGCTTAGGGGGCACTGTTGGACGGAATTCCCCCCTCCACTTT
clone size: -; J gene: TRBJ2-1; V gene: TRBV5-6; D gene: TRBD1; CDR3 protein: CASSFGTGAYNEQFF; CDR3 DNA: TGTGCCAGCAGCTTTGGGACAGGGGCGTACAATGAGCAGTTCTTC
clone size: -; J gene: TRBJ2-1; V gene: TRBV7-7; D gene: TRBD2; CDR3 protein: CASSWTSRGYNEQFF; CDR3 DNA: TGTGCTAGCAGCTGGACTAGCCGCGGGTACAATGAGCAGTTCTTC
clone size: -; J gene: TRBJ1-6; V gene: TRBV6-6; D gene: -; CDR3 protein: CAGARGNSPLHF; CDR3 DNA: TGTGCCGGCGCGCGCGGTAATTCACCCCTCCACTTT
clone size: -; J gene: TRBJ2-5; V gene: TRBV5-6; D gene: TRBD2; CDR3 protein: CASSQGLFQETQYF; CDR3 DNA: TGTGCCAGCAGCCAGGGACTATTCCAAGAGACCCAGTACTTC
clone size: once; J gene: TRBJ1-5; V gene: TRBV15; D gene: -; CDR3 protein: CATSREGPSRNQPQHF; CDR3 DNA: TGTGCCACCAGCAGAGAGGGGCCCTCAAGAAATCAGCCCCAGCATTTT